This passage covers 13 T cell receptor beta chains from one sample sequenced in a study of T cells in Graves' hyperthyroidism and ophthalmopathy. It was RNA transcripts that yielded the amplified TCR beta CDR3 regions. The primer set for the first-round RT-PCR of the TCR CDR3 was HTBI. One entry per CDR3 protein, called by TCRdb with MiXCR from the multiplex PCR reads. Among around 340,000 distinct CDR3 sequences, roughly 20% were seen once, and the ten largest hold 15% to 18%. The source material was blood. All receptors derive from a woman aged 40 to 55 with Graves' ophthalmopathy.

There are many counts of this clonotype. The J gene is TRBJ1-1, the V gene TRBV2, with TRBD1 identical over 8 bases. The CDR3 totals 12 residues. Per the germline V gene, CDR1 is SNHLY and CDR2 is FYNNEI. V lost 5 bases and J lost 10; bases outside the gene matches: 6. The CDR3 coding sequence is TGTGCCAGCAGTTCGGGACAGGTAGTAGCTTTCTTT. Protein product: CASSSGQVVAFF. The full variable domain, rest sourced from reference TRBV2 and TRBJ1-1, is EPEVTQTPSHQVTQMGQEVILRCVPISNHLYFYWYRQILGQKVEFLVSFYNNEISEKSEIFDDQFSVERPDGSNFTLKIRSTKLEDSAMYFCASSSGQVVAFFGQGTRLTVV.

This clonotype has ten or more counts. The V call is TRBV7-2, the J call TRBJ2-7; 10 nucleotides align to TRBD2. V trimming: 6 bases; J trimming: 3 bases; junction bases outside the gene matches: 2. The CDR3 totals 13 residues. The germline V gene has CDR1 SGHTA and CDR2 FQGNSA. CDR3 amino acids: CASREREGYEQYF. The CDR3 DNA sequence: TGTGCCAGCAGAGAGCGGGAGGGCTACGAGCAGTACTTC.

This clonotype has ten or more counts. The chain employs TRBV9 and TRBJ2-5; D is perhaps TRBD2 (6 bases). The CDR3 totals 14 residues. The germline V gene encodes CDR1 SGDLS and CDR2 YYNGEE. V lost 0 bases and J lost 2, with 8 bases in between. CDR3 amino acids: CASSVAGRQETQYF. The CDR3 nucleotides read TGTGCCAGCAGCGTAGCCGGGAGACAAGAGACCCAGTACTTC.

This clonotype occurred many times. The genes are TRBV30 and TRBJ2-7; D perhaps matches TRBD1 (6 bases). V lost 7 bases, J lost 7 bases, and 20 bases lay in between. The CDR3 is 13 residues long. CDR1 GTSNPN and CDR2 SVGIG come from the germline V gene (reference sequence). In nucleotides, the CDR3 is TGTGCCTTAACCAAGGAAACCAGGGGAGAGCAGTACTTC. Translation gives CALTKETRGEQYF. Full variable domain (outside the CDR3, taken from reference TRBV30 and TRBJ2-7): SQTIHQWPATLVQPVGSPLSLECTVEGTSNPNLYWYRQAAGRGLQLLFYSVGIGQISSEVPQNLSASRPQDRQFILSSKKLLLSDSGFYLCALTKETRGEQYFGPGTRLTVT.

Many counts were recorded for this clonotype. The V gene is TRBV19, the J gene TRBJ1-1; D remains unclear. This CDR3 has 13 residues. The ends were cut back, 5 bases at V and 1 base at J, with 8 bases in the middle. Germline assignment: CDR1 LNHDA and CDR2 SQIVND (reference sequence). CDR3 in DNA: TGTGCCAGTAGTGAAGTTTCGAACACTGAAGCTTTCTTT. This gives the protein CASSEVSNTEAFF.

This clonotype was seen a handful of times. The V call is TRBV28, the J call TRBJ2-5, with TRBD2 matching 12 bases. Losses at the gene ends were 5 bases for V and 5 bases for J; bases not matched to a gene: 3. The CDR3 consists of 14 residues. Per germline, CDR1 MDHEN and CDR2 SYDVKM. DNA for the CDR3: TGTGCCAGCAGTCGGACTAGCGGGGATGAGACCCAGTACTTC. Protein sequence: CASSRTSGDETQYF.

CDR3 protein: CASSVVGTVNQPQHF. In DNA form, the CDR3 reads TGTGCCAGCAGTGTTGTGGGGACAGTAAATCAGCCCCAGCATTTT. The chain has TRBV12-3 or TRBV12-4 and TRBJ1-5; 7 bases align to TRBD1. Germline trimming cut 5 bases from V and 4 bases from J; bases unmatched to any gene: 8. CDR3 length: 15 amino acids.

Ten or more counts support this clonotype. V usage is TRBV9 and J usage is TRBJ1-1; D might be TRBD1 (5 bases). The CDR3 spans 14 residues. CDR1 and CDR2 (germline): SGDLS, YYNGEE. The V end lost 1 base, the J end lost 3 bases, and 10 bases lay between the germline ends. The CDR3 DNA follows: TGTGCCAGCAGCGTACAGGGATCTGACACTGAAGCTTTCTTT. Its translation: CASSVQGSDTEAFF.

This clonotype has a count of ten or more. This chain joins TRBV6-5 and TRBJ2-3; no definite D call. The ends were cut back, 0 bases at V and 5 bases at J, with 9 bases in the middle. The germline V gene has CDR1 MNHEY and CDR2 SVGAGI. The CDR3 extends over 14 amino acids. CDR3 in amino acids: CASSYSVVLDTQYF. The CDR3, as DNA: TGTGCCAGCAGTTACTCCGTGGTATTAGATACGCAGTATTTT.

This clonotype has at least ten counts. The chain employs TRBV6-1 and TRBJ2-7; D is perhaps TRBD1 or TRBD2 (6 bases each). The CDR3 sequence is 15 residues long. Trimming took 8 bases from V and 4 from J, leaving 21 bases between them. Germline V gene sequence: CDR1 MNHNS, CDR2 SASEGT. Here the CDR3 reads CASLGRGGGLYEQYF. In nucleotides, the CDR3 is TGTGCCAGCCTTGGACGTGGAGGGGGACTTTACGAGCAGTACTTC.

This clonotype was counted many times. V is TRBV5-1 and J is TRBJ2-1, with D tentatively TRBD2 (5 bases). In germline, CDR1 is SGHRS, CDR2 YFSETQ. Trimming removed 2 bases from V and 2 bases from J, with 8 bases in between. The CDR3 contains 14 residues. This CDR3 reads CASSLTGTYNEQFF. The CDR3 region has the DNA TGCGCCAGCAGCTTAACGGGAACCTACAATGAGCAGTTCTTC.

In regard to this clonotype: A much larger clonotype is one base distant, so this may be a read error. V gene TRBV7-8 combines with J gene TRBJ1-1; the match to TRBD1 covers 7 bases. The CDR3 is 15 residues long. Per germline, CDR1 SGHVS and CDR2 FQNEAQ. CDR3 nucleotide sequence: TGTGCCAGCAGCATCTCCACGACAGGGAGCACTGAACCTTTCTTT. Amino acid sequence: CASSISTTGSTEPFF.

In this sample, this clonotype turned up many times. The rearrangement uses TRBV28 and TRBJ1-1; a weak D match, TRBD1 (6 bases). This CDR3 comprises 13 residues. Germline loops: CDR1 MDHEN, CDR2 SYDVKM. V lost 6 bases, J lost 4 bases, and 12 bases lay in between. The CDR3 loop reads CASRPQGATEAFF. The CDR3 coding sequence is TGTGCCAGCAGACCACAGGGTGCCACTGAAGCTTTCTTT.